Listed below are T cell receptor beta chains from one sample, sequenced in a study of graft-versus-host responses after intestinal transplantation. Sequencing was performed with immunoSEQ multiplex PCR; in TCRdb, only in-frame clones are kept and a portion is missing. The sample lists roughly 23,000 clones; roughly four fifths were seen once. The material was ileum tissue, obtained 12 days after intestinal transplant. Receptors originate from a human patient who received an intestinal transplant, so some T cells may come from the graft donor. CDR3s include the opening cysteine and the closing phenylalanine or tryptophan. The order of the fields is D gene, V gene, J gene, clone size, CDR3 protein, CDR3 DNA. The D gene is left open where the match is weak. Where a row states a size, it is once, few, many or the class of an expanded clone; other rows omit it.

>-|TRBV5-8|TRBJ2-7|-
CASSLFGSGPYEQYF
TGTGCCAGCAGCTTGTTCGGTAGCGGCCCCTACGAGCAGTACTTC
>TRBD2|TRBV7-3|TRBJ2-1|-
CASSLEASGRNEQFF
TGTGCCAGCAGCTTAGAGGCTAGCGGGAGGAATGAGCAGTTCTTC
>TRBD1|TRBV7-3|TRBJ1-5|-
CASSLKQGGGQPQHF
TGTGCCAGCAGCTTAAAACAGGGGGGCGGACAGCCCCAGCATTTT
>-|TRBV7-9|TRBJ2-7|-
CASSPPVGGLPYYEQYF
TGTGCCAGCAGCCCCCCGGTGGGGGGACTCCCCTACTACGAGCAGTACTTC
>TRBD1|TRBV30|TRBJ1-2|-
CAWAGTGVRRRGYTF
TGTGCCTGGGCTGGGACAGGGGTACGGCGTCGTGGCTACACCTTC
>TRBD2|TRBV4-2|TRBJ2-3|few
CASSLRDRAGGPDTQYF
TGTGCCAGCAGCCTTCGTGATCGAGCGGGAGGGCCGGATACGCAGTATTTT
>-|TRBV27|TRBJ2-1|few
CASSPWQNPNEQFF
TGTGCCAGCAGCCCCTGGCAGAACCCCAATGAGCAGTTCTTC
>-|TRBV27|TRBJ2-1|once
CASSLLGEVADNEQFF
TGTGCCAGCAGTTTATTGGGGGAGGTGGCGGACAATGAGCAGTTCTTC
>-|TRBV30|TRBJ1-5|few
CAWSLRGALDQPQHF
TGTGCCTGGAGCCTACGTGGGGCGCTAGATCAGCCCCAGCATTTT
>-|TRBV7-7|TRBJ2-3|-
CASSLSPSSTDTQYF
TGTGCTAGCAGCTTAAGTCCTAGCAGCACAGATACGCAGTATTTT
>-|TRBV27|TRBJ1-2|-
CASSFAENYGYTF
TGTGCCAGCAGTTTTGCGGAAAACTATGGCTACACCTTC
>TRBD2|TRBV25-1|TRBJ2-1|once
CASSPGTRAYNEQFF
TGTGCCAGCAGTCCCGGGACTAGGGCCTACAATGAGCAGTTCTTC
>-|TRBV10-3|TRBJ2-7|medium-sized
CAISVWAFSYEQYF
TGTGCCATCAGTGTGTGGGCTTTCTCCTACGAGCAGTACTTC
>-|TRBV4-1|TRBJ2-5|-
CASSQDPSRETQYF
TGCGCCAGCAGCCAAGATCCTAGCCGGGAGACCCAGTACTTC
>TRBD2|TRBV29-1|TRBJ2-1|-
CSAMGGERTYNEQFF
TGCAGCGCAATGGGGGGGGAAAGGACCTACAATGAGCAGTTCTTC
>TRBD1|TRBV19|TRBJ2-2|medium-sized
CASSIKEEGQGDTGELFF
TGTGCCAGTAGTATAAAAGAAGAGGGACAGGGAGACACCGGGGAGCTGTTTTTT
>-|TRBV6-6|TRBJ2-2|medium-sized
CATAEGMSGELFF
TGTGCCACCGCGGAGGGGATGAGCGGGGAGCTGTTTTTT
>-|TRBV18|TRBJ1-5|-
CASSPGVGGPQHF
TGTGCCAGCTCACCAGGGGTGGGGGGGCCCCAGCATTTT
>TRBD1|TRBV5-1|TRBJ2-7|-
CASGRLQGVPYEQYF
TGCGCCAGCGGGAGGTTACAGGGGGTACCCTACGAGCAGTACTTC
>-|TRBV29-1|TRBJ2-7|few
CSVGPGRYEQYF
TGCAGCGTTGGGCCAGGCAGGTACGAGCAGTACTTC
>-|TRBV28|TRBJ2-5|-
CASTQGTETQYF
TGTGCCAGCACACAGGGTACCGAGACCCAGTACTTC
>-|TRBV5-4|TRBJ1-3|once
CASSLVFGDTIYF
TGTGCCAGCAGCTTGGTCTTCGGAGACACCATATATTTT
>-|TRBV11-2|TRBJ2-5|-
CASSLGASLQETQYF
TGTGCCAGCAGCTTAGGGGCTAGCCTGCAAGAGACCCAGTACTTC
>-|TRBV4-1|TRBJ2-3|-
CASSQDGANRLDTQYF
TGCGCCAGCAGCCAAGATGGAGCTAACCGACTTGATACGCAGTATTTT
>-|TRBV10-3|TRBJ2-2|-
CAITTGNTGELFF
TGTGCCATCACCACAGGGAACACCGGGGAGCTGTTTTTT
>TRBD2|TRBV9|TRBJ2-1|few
CASSPSGVAYNEQFF
TGTGCCAGCAGCCCTAGCGGGGTGGCCTACAATGAGCAGTTCTTC
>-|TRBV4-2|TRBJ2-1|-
CASSRDSSSYNEQFF
TGTGCCAGCAGTCGGGACTCCAGCTCCTACAATGAGCAGTTCTTC
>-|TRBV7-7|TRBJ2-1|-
CASSLTPAGSYNEQFF
TGTGCTAGCAGCCTGACTCCTGCCGGTTCCTACAATGAGCAGTTCTTC
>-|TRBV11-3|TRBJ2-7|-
CASSFAHAFDRAYEQYF
TGTGCCAGCAGCTTTGCCCACGCCTTTGACAGAGCCTACGAGCAGTACTTC
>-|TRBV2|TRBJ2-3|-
CASVGGRNTQYF
TGTGCCAGCGTGGGGGGTAGGAATACGCAGTATTTT
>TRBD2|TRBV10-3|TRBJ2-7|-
CAIISGGGGEQYF
TGTGCCATCATAAGCGGGGGTGGTGGCGAGCAGTACTTC
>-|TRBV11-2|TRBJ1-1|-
CASSLIGAILDTEAFF
TGTGCCAGCAGCTTAATTGGGGCCATCTTGGACACTGAAGCTTTCTTT
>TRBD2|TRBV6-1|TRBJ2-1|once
CASSETSGNWDEQFF
TGTGCCAGCAGCGAGACTAGCGGTAACTGGGATGAGCAGTTCTTC